This TCR beta chain is drawn from a study of T cell responses to AZD1222 COVID-19 vaccine. Regarding the study as a whole: Two AZD1222 administrations were followed by greater Spike-specific TCR breadth and depth. No repertoire was sampled before or during the peak T cell response, only after it.

The protocol was immunoSEQ multiplex PCR, while the TCRdb copy is restricted to in-frame clones and leaves out a portion. The sample yields about 120,000 clones, more than 80% seen once. This clone occurred a few times. What it binds is not known. The receptor was isolated from an adult who received the MenACWY meningococcal vaccine as a control. Here the sequenced sample was peripheral blood, taken 28 days after the second dose of the MenACWY control vaccine.

CDR3 sequence (DNA): TGTGCCAGCAGCCAAGATCTGGCCGAACAAAATTCACCCCTCCACTTT. Translation: CASSQDLAEQNSPLHF. The V and J genes are TRBV3-1 (or the pseudogene TRBV3-2) and TRBJ1-6, with unresolved D. The length of the CDR3 is 16 residues. Per the germline V gene, CDR1 is LGHDT and CDR2 is YNNKEL (reference sequence). The V end lost 0 bases, the J end lost 7 bases, and 13 bases lay between the germline ends.